These 15 T cell receptor beta chains were all obtained from the same sample, sequenced in a study of cytomegalovirus exposure and HLA in healthy donors. The primer mix had 60 Vbeta and 13 Jbeta primers. Sequenced by immunoSEQ multiplex PCR; TCRdb stores in-frame clones only, minus some. The repertoire holds around 80,000 clones, 70% to 85% seen once, with about 9.1% in the top ten. The specimen was PBMCs. The source is a man between 35 and 55 years old in good health and CMV-seropositive.

V usage is TRBV11-2 and J usage is TRBJ2-7; D ambiguous. The V end lost 6 bases, the J end lost 3 bases, and 12 bases lay between the germline ends. This CDR3 is 13 amino acids long. Germline V lookup: CDR1 SGHAT, CDR2 FQNNGV. The CDR3 region is CASSLPPFYEQYF. DNA for the CDR3: TGTGCCAGCAGTCTCCCCCCCTTCTACGAGCAGTACTTC.

V gene TRBV6-1 combines with J gene TRBJ2-3; weak D call: TRBD2 (5 bases). Trimming removed 2 bases from V and 0 bases from J, with 9 bases in between. This CDR3 has 15 amino acids. Germline CDR1 MNHNS, CDR2 SASEGT. The CDR3 loop is CASSETRTSTDTQYF. The CDR3 DNA reads TGTGCCAGCAGTGAAACTAGAACTAGCACAGATACGCAGTATTTT.

The rearrangement joins TRBV5-4 to TRBJ2-1; the match to TRBD2 covers 15 bases. The germline V gene encodes CDR1 SGHNT and CDR2 YYREEE (reference sequence). This CDR3 is built from 17 residues. V was clipped by 3 bases and J by 9 bases; unmatched bases: 10. CDR3 region: CASSSGLAGGPLSEQFF. Here the CDR3 DNA reads TGTGCCAGCAGCTCTGGACTAGCGGGAGGGCCTTTAAGTGAGCAGTTCTTC.

This clone was recorded a few times. The chain combines TRBV11-2 with TRBJ1-1, with a weak D call TRBD1 (5 bases). Germline CDR1 is SGHAT and CDR2 is FQNNGV. This CDR3 has 13 amino acids. The germline V and J ends were trimmed by 6 bases and 2 bases, with 10 bases remaining between them. CDR3 nucleotide sequence: TGTGCCAGCAGTCTCAGGGTTAACACTGAAGCTTTCTTT. Translation: CASSLRVNTEAFF.

There are a few counts of this clone. V usage is TRBV6-1 and J usage is TRBJ2-3; 10 positions match TRBD2. The V gene end was trimmed by 8 bases and the J gene end by 6 bases; junction bases not matched to a gene: 8. The V gene's germline CDR1 is MNHNS and CDR2 SASEGT. The CDR3 extends over 14 amino acids. The CDR3 DNA is TGTGCCAGCGGAACCTGGACTAGCGGCGATACGCAGTATTTT. Its translation: CASGTWTSGDTQYF.

The chain has TRBV9 and TRBJ2-1; 13 bases are shared with TRBD2. The CDR3 covers 14 residues. V gave up 5 bases and J gave up 8 bases; unmatched junction bases: 4. Germline values: CDR1 SGDLS, CDR2 YYNGEE. The CDR3 DNA reads as TGTGCCAGCAGTGGGACTAGCGGGAACCATGAGCAGTTCTTC. It translates to CASSGTSGNHEQFF.

This clone was picked up one time. This sequence joins TRBV15 and TRBJ2-1; 8 nucleotides match TRBD1. The CDR3 has 15 amino acids. After removal of 4 bases from V and 5 bases from J, the junction contained 7 bases not matched to a gene. The germline V gene has CDR1 LNHNV and CDR2 YYDKDF (reference sequence). The CDR3 region has the DNA TGTGCCACCAGCAAAGCTGTCAGGGGGCACAATGAGCAGTTCTTC. Translation gives CATSKAVRGHNEQFF.

The gene calls are TRBV28 and TRBJ1-5; 7 bases agree with TRBD1. Germline V gene sequence: CDR1 MDHEN, CDR2 SYDVKM. The CDR3 consists of 15 residues. The trim removed 6 bases at V and 2 bases at J, leaving 7 bases unmatched. The CDR3 is CASRRTGVGNQPQHF. The CDR3 DNA sequence: TGTGCCAGCAGACGAACAGGGGTGGGCAATCAGCCCCAGCATTTT.

The V and J genes are TRBV7-9 and TRBJ2-7; 8 bases line up with TRBD2. Looked up from germline, CDR1 is SEHNR and CDR2 is FQNEAQ (reference sequence). The CDR3 loop spans 13 amino acids. J was trimmed by 5 bases and V by 2 bases; bases with no gene match: 2. The CDR3 DNA is TGTGCCAGCAGCTTAAGCGGGGGACACGAGCAGTACTTC. Translated: CASSLSGGHEQYF. Based on the CDR3 plus reference TRBV7-9 and TRBJ2-7, the full variable domain is DTGVSQNPRHKITKRGQNVTFRCDPISEHNRLYWYRQTLGQGPEFLTYFQNEAQLEKSRLLSDRFSAERPKGSFSTLEIQRTEQGDSAMYLCASSLSGGHEQYFGPGTRLTVT.

This clone was counted between two and nine times. The CDR3 DNA reads as TGTGCCACCAGAGGCCCGGGCAGGGGTGTAGGTGAGCAGTTCTTC. Residues: CATRGPGRGVGEQFF. The chain carries TRBV6-4 and TRBJ2-1, with a weak D call TRBD1 (6 bases). Trimming removed 10 bases from V and 9 bases from J, with 25 bases in between. Germline lookup yields CDR1 MRHNA and CDR2 SNTAGT. CDR3 length: 15 amino acids.

This clone has just one count. V is TRBV4-1 and J is TRBJ1-2, with TRBD1 matching over 11 bases. CDR3 length equals 15 residues. The germline V gene encodes CDR1 MGHRA and CDR2 YSYEKL. V lost 7 bases, J lost 4 bases, and 8 bases stayed unmatched. For the CDR3, the DNA is TGCGCCAGCAACCTCGGGACAGGGGGAATCTATGGCTACACCTTC. Amino acids: CASNLGTGGIYGYTF.

Here the CDR3 reads CASSLQGSYGYTF. The CDR3 DNA follows: TGTGCCAGCAGTTTACAGGGTTCTTATGGCTACACCTTC. The V call is TRBV28, the J call TRBJ1-2; possible D gene TRBD1, 5 bases. The CDR3 has 13 residues. V was trimmed by 2 bases and J by 5 bases, leaving 9 bases between them. Germline assignment: CDR1 MDHEN and CDR2 SYDVKM.

J is TRBJ2-7 and V is TRBV5-4; 9 bases align to TRBD1. V gave up 2 bases and J gave up 4 bases; unmatched junction bases: 7. The CDR3 sequence is 15 residues long. The germline gives CDR1 SGHNT, CDR2 YYREEE (reference sequence). The CDR3 coding sequence is TGTGCCAGCAGCTTTCCCGGGACAGGGATATACGAGCAGTACTTC. It translates to CASSFPGTGIYEQYF.

This chain joins TRBV30 and TRBJ1-5; 7 bases are a match to TRBD1. V gave up 0 bases and J gave up 5 bases; unmatched junction bases: 1. Germline CDR1 reads GTSNPN; CDR2 reads SVGIG (reference sequence). The CDR3 loop spans 13 amino acids. As DNA, the CDR3 is TGTGCCTGGAGTGTAACAGGGGATCAGCCCCAGCATTTT. Translating gives CAWSVTGDQPQHF. The full variable domain, in which reference TRBV30 and TRBJ1-5 provide the parts outside the CDR3, is SQTIHQWPATLVQPVGSPLSLECTVEGTSNPNLYWYRQAAGRGLQLLFYSVGIGQISSEVPQNLSASRPQDRQFILSSKKLLLSDSGFYLCAWSVTGDQPQHFGDGTRLSIL.

This chain links TRBV27 with TRBJ2-1; possible D gene TRBD2, 5 bases. The germline V and J ends were trimmed by 4 bases and 7 bases, with 14 bases remaining between them. Germline CDR1 MNHEY, CDR2 SMNVEV (reference sequence). The length of the CDR3 is 14 residues. CDR3 in amino acids: CASSSNKRGNEQFF. CDR3 nucleotide sequence: TGTGCCAGCAGTTCGAACAAACGGGGTAATGAGCAGTTCTTC.